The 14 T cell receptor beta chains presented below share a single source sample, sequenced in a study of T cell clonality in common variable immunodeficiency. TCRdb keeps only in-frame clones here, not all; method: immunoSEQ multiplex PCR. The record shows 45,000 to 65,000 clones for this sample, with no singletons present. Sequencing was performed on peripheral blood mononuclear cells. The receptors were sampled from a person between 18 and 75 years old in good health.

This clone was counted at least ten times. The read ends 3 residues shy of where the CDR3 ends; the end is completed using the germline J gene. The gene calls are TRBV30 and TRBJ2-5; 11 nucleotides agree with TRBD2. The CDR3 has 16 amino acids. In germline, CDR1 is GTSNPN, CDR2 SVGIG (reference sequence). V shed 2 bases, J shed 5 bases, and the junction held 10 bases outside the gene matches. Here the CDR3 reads CAWSNWLAGGGETQYF. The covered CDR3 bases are TGTGCCTGGAGTAACTGGCTAGCGGGAGGAGGGGAGACC.

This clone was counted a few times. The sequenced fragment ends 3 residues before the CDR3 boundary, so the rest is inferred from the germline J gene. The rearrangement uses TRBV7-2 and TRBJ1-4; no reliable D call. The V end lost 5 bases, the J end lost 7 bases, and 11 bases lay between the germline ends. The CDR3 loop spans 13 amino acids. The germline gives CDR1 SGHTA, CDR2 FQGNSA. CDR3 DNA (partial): TGTGCCAGCAGCCCGTACTTGAGTGAAAAA. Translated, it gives CASSPYLSEK. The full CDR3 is CASSPYLSEKLFF.

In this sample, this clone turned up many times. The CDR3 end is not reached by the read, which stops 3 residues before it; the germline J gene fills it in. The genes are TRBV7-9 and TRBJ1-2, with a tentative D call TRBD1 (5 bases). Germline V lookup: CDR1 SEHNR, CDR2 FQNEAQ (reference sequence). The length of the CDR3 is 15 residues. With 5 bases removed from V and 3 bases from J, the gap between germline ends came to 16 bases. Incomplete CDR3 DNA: TGTGCCAGCAGCCCAGGGTCCCGACAGCACTATGGC. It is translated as CASSPGSRQHYG. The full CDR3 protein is CASSPGSRQHYGYTF.

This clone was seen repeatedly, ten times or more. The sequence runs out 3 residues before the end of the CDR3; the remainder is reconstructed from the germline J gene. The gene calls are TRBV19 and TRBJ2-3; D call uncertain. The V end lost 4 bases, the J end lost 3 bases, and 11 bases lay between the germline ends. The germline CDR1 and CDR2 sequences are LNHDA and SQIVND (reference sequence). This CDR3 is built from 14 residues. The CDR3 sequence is CASSTPGRTDTQYF. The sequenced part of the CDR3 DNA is TGTGCCAGTAGTACCCCCGGCAGGACAGATACG.

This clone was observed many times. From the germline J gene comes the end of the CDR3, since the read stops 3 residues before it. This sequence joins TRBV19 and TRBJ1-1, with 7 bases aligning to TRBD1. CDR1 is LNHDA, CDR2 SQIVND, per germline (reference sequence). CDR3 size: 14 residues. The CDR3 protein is CASSISRQGVPAFF. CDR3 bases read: TGTGCCAGTAGTATTTCGCGACAGGGAGTTCCG.

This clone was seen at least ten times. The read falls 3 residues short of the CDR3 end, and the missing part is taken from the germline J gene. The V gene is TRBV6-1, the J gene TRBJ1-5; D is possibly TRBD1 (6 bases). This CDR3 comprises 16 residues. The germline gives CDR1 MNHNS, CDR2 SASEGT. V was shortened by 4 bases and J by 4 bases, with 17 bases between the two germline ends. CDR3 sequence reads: CASSVFRQGQNQPQHF. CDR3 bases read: TGTGCCAGCAGTGTTTTCCGGCAGGGGCAAAATCAGCCC.

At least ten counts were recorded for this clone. Here the CDR3 reads CASSEFNGYEQYF. CDR3 DNA (partial): TGTGCCAGCAGTGAATTTAACGGTTACGAG. The chain employs TRBV6-1 and TRBJ2-7; D gene ambiguous. The sequence runs out 3 residues before the end of the CDR3; the remainder is reconstructed from the germline J gene. The CDR3 contains 13 residues. Germline V CDR1 and CDR2: MNHNS, SASEGT. Deletions cut 2 bases from V and 4 bases from J, with 9 bases between.

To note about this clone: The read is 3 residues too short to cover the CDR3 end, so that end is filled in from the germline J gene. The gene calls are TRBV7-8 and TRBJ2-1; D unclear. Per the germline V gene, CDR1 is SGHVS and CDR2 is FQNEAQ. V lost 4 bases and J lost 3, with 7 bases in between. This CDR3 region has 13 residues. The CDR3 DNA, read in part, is TGTGCCAGCAGCTCCGACAACTACAATGAG. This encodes CASSSDNYNE. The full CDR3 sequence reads CASSSDNYNEQFF.

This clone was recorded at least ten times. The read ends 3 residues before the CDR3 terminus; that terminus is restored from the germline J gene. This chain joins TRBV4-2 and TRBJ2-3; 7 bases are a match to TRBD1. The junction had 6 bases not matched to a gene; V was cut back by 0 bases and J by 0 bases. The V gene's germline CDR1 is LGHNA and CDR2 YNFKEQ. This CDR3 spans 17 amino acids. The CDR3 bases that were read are TGTGCCAGCAGCCAAGAGGGACAGCGATTGAGCACAGATACG. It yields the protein CASSQEGQRLSTDT. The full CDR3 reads CASSQEGQRLSTDTQYF.

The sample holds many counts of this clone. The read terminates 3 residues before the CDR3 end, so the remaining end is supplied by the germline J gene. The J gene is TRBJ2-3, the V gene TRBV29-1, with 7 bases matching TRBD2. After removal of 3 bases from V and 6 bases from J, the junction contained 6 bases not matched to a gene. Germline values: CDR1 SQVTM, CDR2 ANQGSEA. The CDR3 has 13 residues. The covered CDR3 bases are TGCAGCGTTGACCCGATGGGGGGGGATACG. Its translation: CSVDPMGGDT. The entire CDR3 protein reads CSVDPMGGDTQYF.

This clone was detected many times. The CDR3 bases that were read are TGTGCCAGCGGTCTAACGGCGGGGGGCCTCTACGAG. It specifies CASGLTAGGLYE. From start to end, the CDR3 is CASGLTAGGLYEQYF. This rearrangement joins TRBV28 to TRBJ2-7, with 8 nucleotides matching TRBD2. The missing CDR3 end, 3 residues past where the read stops, is filled in from the germline J gene. The CDR3 extends over 15 amino acids. Germline-derived CDR1 and CDR2 are MDHEN and SYDVKM. The V gene end was trimmed by 8 bases and the J gene end by 3 bases; junction bases not matched to a gene: 12.

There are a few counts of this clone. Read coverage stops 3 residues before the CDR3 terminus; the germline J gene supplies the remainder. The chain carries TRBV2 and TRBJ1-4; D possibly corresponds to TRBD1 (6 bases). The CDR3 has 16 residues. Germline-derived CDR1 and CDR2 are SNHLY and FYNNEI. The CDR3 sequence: CASLAQGHLNNSPLFF. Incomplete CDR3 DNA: TGTGCCTCTTTAGCCCAGGGACACCTAAATAATTCACCA.

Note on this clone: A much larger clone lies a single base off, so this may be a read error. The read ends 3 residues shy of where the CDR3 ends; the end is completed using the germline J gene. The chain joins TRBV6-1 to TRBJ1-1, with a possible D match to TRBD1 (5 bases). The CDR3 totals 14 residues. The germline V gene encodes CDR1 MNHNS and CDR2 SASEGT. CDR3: CTSSDLDRNTEAFF. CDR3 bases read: TGTACCAGCAGTGACCTTGACAGGAACACTGAA.

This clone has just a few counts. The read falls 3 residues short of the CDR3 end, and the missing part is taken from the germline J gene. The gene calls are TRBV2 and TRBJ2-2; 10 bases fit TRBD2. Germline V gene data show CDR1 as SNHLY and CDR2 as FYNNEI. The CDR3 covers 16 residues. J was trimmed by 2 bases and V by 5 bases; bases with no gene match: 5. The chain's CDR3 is CASSLTSGANTGELFF. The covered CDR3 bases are TGTGCCAGCAGTCTAACTAGCGGGGCTAACACCGGGGAG. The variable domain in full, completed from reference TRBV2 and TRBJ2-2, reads EPEVTQTPSHQVTQMGQEVILRCVPISNHLYFYWYRQILGQKVEFLVSFYNNEISEKSEIFDDQFSVERPDGSNFTLKIRSTKLEDSAMYFCASSLTSGANTGELFFGEGSRLTVL.